A few counts support the clone carrying this T cell receptor (beta chain). The V end lost 6 bases, the J end lost 5 bases, and 10 bases lay between the germline ends. CDR1 MDHEN and CDR2 SYDVKM come from the germline V gene. This CDR3 has 13 residues. This sample was taken from a study of blood T cell repertoires in COVID-19. Sequencing was performed with immunoSEQ multiplex PCR; in TCRdb, only in-frame clones are kept and a portion is missing. The repertoire holds roughly 670,000 clones, with about 87% as singletons. The chain is built from TRBV28 and TRBJ2-2; no definite D call. The sequence was obtained from a woman younger than 35 with acute or convalescent COVID-19. The sample consisted of peripheral blood. The CDR3 spells CASSTDRTGELFF. The CDR3 nucleotides are TGTGCCAGCAGCACAGACCGGACCGGGGAGCTGTTTTTT.